Below, one T cell receptor beta chain is given with its context. Its specificity is unknown. Trimming cost V 5 bases and J 2 bases; bases outside gene matches: 6. Germline loops: CDR1 SGHVS, CDR2 FQNEAQ. This CDR3 contains 16 residues. The record originates from a study of CD8 T cells in Susac syndrome. Study observations and caveats: In its TCR sequencing and HLA analysis, the study acknowledged that the number of individuals was relatively small.

When the RNA was reverse transcribed, random hexamers were used with an input of roughly 0.45 to 1 ug. Across 54 Vbeta and 13 Jbeta, TCR beta CDR3 was amplified with immunoSEQ multiplex PCR. TCRdb recomputed calls from the immunoSEQ multiplex PCR reads with MiXCR, one row per CDR3 protein. The sample has 150,000 to 180,000 distinct CDR3 sequences; about 94% are singletons. This TCR was sampled from a human donor with multiple sclerosis. Sequencing was carried out using CD8+ T cells from PBMCs. This chain links TRBV7-8 with TRBJ2-2; 9 bases map to TRBD1. This CDR3 is CASSPLGQGNTGELFF. The CDR3 DNA sequence: TGTGCCAGCAGCCCGCTGGGACAGGGTAACACCGGGGAGCTGTTTTTT.